This record covers a single T cell receptor beta chain. Its cognate antigen is unknown. The authors prepared the TCRbeta library with unique molecular identifiers. TCRdb processed the PCR reads anew with MiXCR; each CDR3 protein has one entry. The data contain 200,000 to 300,000 distinct CDR3 sequences, roughly a quarter of them seen just once; the ten biggest clones take up 4% to 6%. The data were obtained in a study of T-cell reconstitution after alpha-beta-depleted transplantation in children. Study-wide results and limits: By one year post-transplant, T-cell counts and diversity largely arose from T cells that were newly produced.

The CDR3 has 15 residues. The germline CDR1 and CDR2 sequences are SGHRS and YFSETQ. Between the trimmed V and J ends, which lost 3 bases and 4 bases, there was a span of 15 bases. The material was PBMCs, mostly from graft donor cells, obtained 360 days after TCRalphabeta/CD19-depleted stem cell transplant. The chain recombines TRBV5-1 with TRBJ2-3; D is tentatively TRBD1 or TRBD2 (6 bases each). This clonotype was sampled from a female patient between 2 and 10 years old who had a stem cell transplant for congenital amegakaryocytic thrombocytopenia, so the T cells may come from the graft donor. CDR3 in amino acids: CASSSDGGRPDTQYF. The CDR3 DNA reads as TGCGCCAGCAGCTCAGACGGGGGCCGCCCAGATACGCAGTATTTT. Using reference TRBV5-1 and TRBJ2-3 for the parts outside the CDR3, the full variable domain is KAGVTQTPRYLIKTRGQQVTLSCSPISGHRSVSWYQQTPGQGLQFLFEYFSETQRNKGNFPGRFSGRQFSNSRSEMNVSTLELGDSALYLCASSSDGGRPDTQYFGPGTRLTVL.